This T cell receptor beta chain was recorded in a study of regulatory T cells in long-lasting Graves disease (dated by TCRdb to the early 2020s). In terms of the full investigation: Persistent Graves' disease meant more than 5 years of antithyroid drug treatment with TSH receptor autoantibodies that stayed positive. Persistent Graves' disease patients were compared with newly diagnosed Graves' disease patients by peripheral blood TCR sequencing and RNA sequencing. The study was registered as a clinical trial and conducted in China. A total of around 35 samples underwent TCR sequencing: around 13 from persistent and some 20 from newly diagnosed Graves' disease patients. Antithyroid drugs had been taken for 8.5 to 12 years on average by persistent Graves' disease patients in the clinical cohort. Results and caveats for the whole study, not just this receptor: Patients with persistent disease shared more public clonotypes (about 2,900) than newly diagnosed patients did (approximately 1,000). As a limitation, the authors acknowledged that the small sample size may reduce accuracy. Sequencing and analysis were limited to the TCR beta chain. Persistent disease showed preferential use of TRBV28, TRBJ1-2 and TRBJ2-5, whereas newly diagnosed disease favored TRBV20-1 and TRBJ2-1. Persistent Graves' disease patients showed lower TCR Shannon entropy and fewer highly expanded clones than newly diagnosed patients, suggesting clonal expansion. Because the primary lesion, thyroid tissue, could not be accessed, the study looked at peripheral blood alone.

The time point tag for this specimen amounts to: persistent/refractory GD, antithyroid drugs over 5 years with positive TRAb. RNA was extracted from PBMCs in TRIzol for both TCR sequencing and RNA sequencing. The diagnosis of Graves' disease was made according to American Thyroid Association guidelines. Recruitment of patients was carried out at an endocrinology department in Xi'an, China. From each patient, about 9 milliliters of peripheral blood was collected into an EDTA anticoagulant tube. Ficoll Paque Plus density gradient separation was used to isolate PBMCs, and no additional T cell sorting was done. RNA quality was checked with an Agilent 2100 Bioanalyzer and agarose gel, and concentration with a NanoDrop 2000. The CDR3 starts with the cysteine, ends with the phenylalanine, and has 15 residues. Only the CDR3 DNA is retained, 45 bases long and in frame from the first base. CDR1 is given as MNHNS and CDR2 as SASEGT, both from the germline V gene. V loses 7 bases at its end and J loses 6 bases; junction bases beyond the gene matches: 11.

Receptor libraries were prepared by multiplex PCR. The reads were generated on an Illumina HiSeq 4000. TCR beta libraries were built with iRepertoire HTBI primers and Arm-PCR amplification of CDR3 regions. Gel purification was performed on PCR products prior to sequencing. In the paper's pipeline: A total of under 80 TRBV and 14 TRBJ segments were identified across samples and were used for gene usage analysis of CDR3 amino acid clonotypes. COPE and FqMerger were used to merge the filtered high-quality paired reads into contigs. BLAST was used to align contigs to IMGT TRBV, TRBD and TRBJ reference genes, and CDR3 was defined according to IMGT. Any clonotype with a frequency above 0.1% was counted as a highly expanded clone. Repertoire diversity was measured by Shannon entropy, and V-J evenness by the Gini coefficient. A clonotype was considered public if more than one individual shared it. TCRdb applied fastp at Q25 and MiXCR to the public reads, then kept only in-frame beta chains. Rows with one shared CDR3 protein collapse into an entry with the most common genes and DNA. V and J calls and clone size were set by TCRdb, not the authors. In this sample the table shows a few hundred thousand distinct CDR3 sequences, around 21% of which occur a single time. Just over 55% of the sample is held by the ten biggest clonotypes.

On this clonotype: The antigen it binds to is not known. The sample holds no much larger clone one base away, and base qualities are not on file.

The sample was peripheral blood mononuclear cells (PBMCs), taken when the disease was refractory, from a patient treated with antithyroid drugs. The receptor was derived from a female donor with Graves disease. The chain is assembled from TRBV6-1 and TRBJ2-1; TRBD2 lines up with 8 middle nucleotides. For the CDR3, the sequence is CASNPSGSSANEQFF. The bases are TGTGCCAGCAACCCGAGCGGGAGTTCAGCCAATGAGCAGTTCTTC.